The rows below give T cell receptor beta chains drawn from one sample of a study of graft-versus-host responses after intestinal transplantation. The table came from immunoSEQ multiplex PCR; TCRdb's copy has only in-frame clones and leaves some out. The sample has 95,000 to 110,000 clones, roughly 89% seen once. The antigens for these receptors are not known. The sample was unstimulated CD4+ T cells sorted from spleen or lymph node cells, taken before transplant. The receptors were sampled from a human donor who was the organ donor for an intestinal transplant. CDR3s include the opening cysteine and the closing phenylalanine or tryptophan. Fields, in order: clone size, J gene, D gene, V gene, CDR3 protein, CDR3 DNA. D genes are given only for firm matches. Clone size is given for some rows only: seen once, a few or many times, or a class if the clone is expanded.

NA TRBJ1-5 NA TRBV28 CASTLLGGQPQHF TGTGCCAGCACCCTTCTTGGGGGTCAGCCCCAGCATTTT
NA TRBJ1-2 NA TRBV11-3 CASSQQGGLGYGYTF TGTGCCAGCAGCCAACAGGGAGGTTTGGGGTATGGCTACACCTTC
NA TRBJ1-2 NA TRBV11-3 CASSLGSDNYGYTF TGTGCCAGCAGCTTAGGTTCAGATAACTATGGCTACACCTTC
NA TRBJ2-7 TRBD2 TRBV25-1 CASSGRLAGPYEQYF TGTGCCAGCAGTGGTCGACTAGCGGGTCCCTACGAGCAGTACTTC
once TRBJ1-1 NA TRBV6-1 CASTYGTTEAFF TGTGCCAGCACCTATGGGACTACTGAAGCTTTCTTT
NA TRBJ2-3 TRBD2 TRBV30 CAWRAGGWNTDTQYF TGTGCCTGGAGGGCCGGGGGGTGGAACACAGATACGCAGTATTTT
NA TRBJ1-2 NA TRBV18 CASSPDTVNYGYTF TGTGCCAGCTCCCCCGACACGGTGAACTATGGCTACACCTTC
once TRBJ2-7 NA TRBV5-6 CASSRDVSYEQYF TGTGCCAGCAGCAGGGACGTCTCCTACGAGCAGTACTTC
NA TRBJ2-3 TRBD2 TRBV19 CASSARGGTDTQYF TGTGCCAGTAGTGCGCGGGGGGGCACAGATACGCAGTATTTT
NA TRBJ1-1 TRBD1 TRBV6-5 CASSYRDRGNTEAFF TGTGCCAGCAGTTACCGGGACAGGGGGAACACTGAAGCTTTCTTT
NA TRBJ1-1 NA TRBV6-6 CASSVRRGWSGPF TGTGCCAGCAGTGTACGGAGAGGGTGGTCGGGGCCTTTT
NA TRBJ2-2 NA TRBV21-1 CDQGGNTGELFF TGCGACCAGGGCGGGAACACCGGGGAGCTGTTTTTT
NA TRBJ1-2 TRBD1 TRBV19 CASSSGTGSGWNGYTF TGTGCCAGTAGTTCAGGGACAGGGAGTGGTTGGAATGGCTACACCTTC
once TRBJ1-2 NA TRBV5-1 CASSSSRDIINYGYTF TGCGCCAGCAGCTCATCCCGGGACATTATTAACTATGGCTACACCTTC
NA TRBJ2-5 TRBD2 TRBV5-4 CASSLAQAGGRETQYF TGTGCCAGCAGCTTGGCTCAGGCGGGGGGCCGGGAGACCCAGTACTTC
NA TRBJ1-5 NA TRBV18 CASSPGQSLNQPQHF TGTGCCAGCTCACCAGGACAGAGCCTCAATCAGCCCCAGCATTTT
NA TRBJ1-2 NA TRBV5-4 CASSLTDTSNYGYTF TGTGCCAGCAGCCTTACAGACACCTCTAACTATGGCTACACCTTC
NA TRBJ2-7 NA TRBV2 CASNRQSSYEQYF TGTGCCAGCAATAGGCAGAGCTCCTACGAGCAGTACTTC
NA TRBJ2-6 NA TRBV5-6 CASSLAPILDSGANVLTF TGTGCCAGCAGCTTGGCGCCTATTCTAGACTCTGGGGCCAACGTCCTGACTTTC
NA TRBJ2-5 TRBD2 TRBV7-9 CASSLGGGRETQYF TGTGCCAGCAGCCTGGGCGGGGGGCGAGAGACCCAGTACTTC
NA TRBJ2-2 NA TRBV5-1 CASSLKVVENTGELFF TGCGCCAGCAGCTTGAAGGTGGTAGAGAACACCGGGGAGCTGTTTTTT
NA TRBJ1-2 NA TRBV30 CAWSSGVGGGYTF TGTGCCTGGAGTTCGGGGGTCGGGGGAGGCTACACCTTC
NA TRBJ1-5 NA TRBV6-1 CASSTQGSNQPQHF TGTGCCAGCAGTACCCAGGGAAGCAATCAGCCCCAGCATTTT
NA TRBJ1-3 NA TRBV19 CASRSISSGNTIYF TGTGCCAGTAGATCAATCAGCTCTGGAAACACCATATATTTT
NA TRBJ2-2 NA TRBV5-1 CASSFQNTGELFF TGCGCCAGCAGCTTCCAGAACACCGGGGAGCTGTTTTTT
NA TRBJ1-3 NA TRBV19 CASISAGNTIYF TGTGCCAGTATATCCGCTGGAAACACCATATATTTT
NA TRBJ2-1 NA TRBV18 CASSPVLGPEQFF TGTGCCAGCTCACCTGTCCTGGGGCCTGAGCAGTTCTTC
NA TRBJ2-7 NA TRBV15 CATSKGYEQYF TGTGCCACCAGCAAAGGGTACGAGCAGTACTTC
NA TRBJ2-1 NA TRBV11-2 CASSYGLALYNEQFF TGTGCCAGCAGCTACGGGCTAGCGCTCTACAATGAGCAGTTCTTC
NA TRBJ1-5 NA TRBV19 CASSMHTRQPQHF TGTGCCAGTAGTATGCACACACGCCAGCCCCAGCATTTT
NA TRBJ1-6 NA TRBV2 CASHTGRDSPLHF TGTGCCAGCCACACCGGCAGGGACTCACCCCTCCACTTT
NA TRBJ1-2 NA TRBV7-2 CASRVREDYGYTF TGTGCCAGCAGGGTCAGGGAGGACTATGGCTACACCTTC
NA TRBJ2-1 TRBD1 TRBV7-2 CASSRQGPSYNEQFF TGTGCCAGCAGCAGACAGGGACCTTCCTACAATGAGCAGTTCTTC
NA TRBJ1-3 NA TRBV4-1 CASSHAVPGSGNTIYF TGCGCCAGCAGCCACGCGGTCCCTGGCTCTGGAAACACCATATATTTT
NA TRBJ2-7 TRBD2 TRBV6-5 CASSRLAYEQYF TGTGCCAGCAGCAGACTAGCATACGAGCAGTACTTC
NA TRBJ2-5 TRBD2 TRBV5-4 CASSLEAGGKTQYF TGTGCCAGCAGCTTGGAGGCGGGGGGAAAGACCCAGTACTTC
NA TRBJ2-1 TRBD2 TRBV10-3 CAIRTSGSSSDEQFF TGTGCCATCAGGACTAGCGGGAGCTCTTCCGATGAGCAGTTCTTC
once TRBJ2-3 NA TRBV19 CASRIRPGARTDTQYF TGTGCCAGTAGAATCCGCCCGGGGGCGCGCACAGATACGCAGTATTTT
NA TRBJ2-3 NA TRBV5-6 CASSPLETGTDTQYF TGTGCCAGCAGCCCCCTAGAGACGGGCACAGATACGCAGTATTTT
NA TRBJ1-5 TRBD1 TRBV5-4 CASSLGTGAAGGNQPQHF TGTGCCAGCAGCTTGGGAACAGGGGCGGCAGGAGGCAATCAGCCCCAGCATTTT
NA TRBJ2-3 NA TRBV6-1 CASSEVREDTQYF TGTGCCAGCAGTGAGGTCAGGGAGGATACGCAGTATTTT
once TRBJ2-1 TRBD2 TRBV7-2 CASSLLAGYGEQFF TGTGCCAGCAGCTTACTAGCGGGGTACGGTGAGCAGTTCTTC
NA TRBJ2-1 NA TRBV7-2 CASSPLGLPTSSYNEQFF TGTGCCAGCAGCCCCCTAGGGCTCCCAACGAGCTCCTACAATGAGCAGTTCTTC
NA TRBJ1-3 NA TRBV25-1 CASRRGGSPGNTIYF TGTGCCAGCCGAAGGGGAGGGTCTCCTGGAAACACCATATATTTT
NA TRBJ2-5 TRBD1 TRBV5-6 CASSLGTGLYQETQYF TGTGCCAGCAGCCTCGGGACAGGGTTGTACCAAGAGACCCAGTACTTC
NA TRBJ2-1 NA TRBV25-1 CASSPTGDGTYNEQFF TGTGCCAGCAGCCCAACGGGGGACGGAACCTACAATGAGCAGTTCTTC
NA TRBJ1-5 NA TRBV10-3 CAISEGGLNQPQHF TGTGCCATCAGTGAGGGGGGGTTGAATCAGCCCCAGCATTTT
NA TRBJ2-6 NA TRBV9 CASTPRGVSGANVLTF TGTGCCAGCACCCCCAGAGGGGTCTCTGGGGCCAACGTCCTGACTTTC
NA TRBJ1-2 NA TRBV18 CASSRVNGGRTSDYTF TGTGCCAGCTCCCGGGTGAATGGGGGGCGGACCAGTGACTACACCTTC
NA TRBJ1-1 NA TRBV7-3 CASSPNMNTEAFF TGTGCCAGCAGCCCAAATATGAACACTGAAGCTTTCTTT
NA TRBJ2-7 NA TRBV5-5 CASSLPAYSYEQYF TGTGCCAGCAGCTTACCGGCTTACTCCTACGAGCAGTACTTC
NA TRBJ2-7 NA TRBV4-2 CASSREKDGAAYEQYF TGTGCCAGCAGCCGGGAAAAGGACGGGGCCGCCTACGAGCAGTACTTC
NA TRBJ1-5 TRBD1 TRBV5-5 CASSRTGWASDNQPQHF TGTGCCAGCAGCCGGACAGGATGGGCTAGCGACAATCAGCCCCAGCATTTT